This T cell receptor (beta chain) was recorded in a study of monozygotic twins with inflammatory bowel disease. TCRdb reprocessed the 5' RACE reads and stores each CDR3 protein as one record, lacking DNA. The sample totals 300,000 to 450,000 distinct CDR3 sequences. Germline V lookup: CDR1 SGDLS, CDR2 YYNGEE. CDR3 length: 13 residues. Concerning this clonotype itself: Its antigen is not identified.

Overall study findings and caveats: No discrimination was achieved between different T cell subtypes. Sharing of clonotypes with others was lower in IBD patients than in healthy twins, and this was especially so with disease activity.

This receptor was obtained from a human donor with ulcerative colitis or Crohn's disease, or a healthy co-twin of an affected twin (not recorded which). The sequenced sample was blood. V is TRBV9 and J is TRBJ2-5; no DNA is available, so the TRBD1 call from TCRdb remains unchecked. The CDR3 loop is CASSVNREETQYF.